What follows describes a single T cell receptor beta chain. Its cognate antigen is unknown. TCRdb used MiXCR to reprocess the reads, holding one entry per CDR3 protein. This sample yields about 62,000 distinct CDR3 sequences, of which 62% are seen a single time; approximately 1.8% belongs to the top ten. This record comes from a study of type 1 regulatory T cells. Study summary: An in vitro protocol generated T-allo10, a Tr1-enriched, alloantigen-specific CD4 T cell product. Study outcomes and limitations: Type 1 regulatory T cells had a more restricted TCR repertoire than non-type 1 regulatory T cells.

The length of the CDR3 is 16 residues. CDR1 and CDR2 from the germline V gene are DFQATT and SNEGSKA (reference sequence). V dropped 3 bases and J dropped 0 bases, with 16 bases sitting between them. This sequence originates from a human donor in good health. The chain carries TRBV20-1 and TRBJ2-3; possibly TRBD1 for D (6 bases). The source material was cultured non-Tr1 T cells, either the whole culture or a sorted T cell fraction (not recorded which). This CDR3 reads CSARGSRQVSTDTQYF. CDR3 coding DNA: TGCAGTGCTAGGGGGTCCCGACAGGTTAGCACAGATACGCAGTATTTT.